Sequencing of this T cell receptor (beta chain) was carried out in a study of blood T cell repertoires in COVID-19. In the study overall: Donors in the United States, Italy and Spain gave samples during acute or convalescent COVID-19.

The junction had 10 bases not matched to a gene; V was cut back by 2 bases and J by 5 bases. Germline V CDR1 and CDR2: SGHRS, YFSETQ. The CDR3 has 17 amino acids. Methods used by the authors: Amplification with reference gene primers provided the estimates of nucleated cell counts. Sequencing was performed with immunoSEQ multiplex PCR; in TCRdb, only in-frame clones are kept and a portion is missing. V, J and clone size derive from that table, while D and trimming were established from the DNA sequence. The data contain under 20,000 clones, around nine tenths of them singletons. Sequenced input: peripheral blood. This sequence joins TRBV5-1 and TRBJ2-2; 9 bases map to TRBD2. This TCR was recovered from a human donor in a cohort sampled during active COVID-19. As DNA, the CDR3 is TGCGCCAGCAGCTTCCCTATAGCGGGAGCAAGAACCGGGGAGCTGTTTTTT. Its protein is CASSFPIAGARTGELFF.